Below, 32 T cell receptor beta chains from the same sample are listed, as sequenced in a study of CD8+ T cells in alopecia areata. Extraction of RNA preceded its reverse transcription into cDNA, which served as the sequencing template. The protocol was immunoSEQ multiplex PCR, while the TCRdb copy is restricted to in-frame clones and leaves out a portion. The repertoire consists of 250,000 or so clones, none detected only once. The authors sorted pooled cutaneous lymph node cells using CD4, CD8alpha, NKG2D, NKG2ACE and other markers. Specimen: CD4+ T cells sorted from a lymph node. The receptors originated from a C3H/HeJ mouse with alopecia areata. Strain haplotype (MHC): H2-k.

This clone has more than one count but fewer than ten. Gene names refer to mouse genes. The read terminates 4 residues ahead of where the CDR3 ends, so the germline J gene completes it. The gene calls are TRBV13-1 and TRBJ2-4; D not certain. Trimming left V 5 bases short and J 0 bases short, with 7 bases between. There are 13 residues in the CDR3. Germline V gives CDR1 NSHNY, CDR2 SYGAGN. The DNA read from the CDR3 is TGTGCCAGCAGGGAACAGAGTCAAAAC. This encodes CASREQSQN. The CDR3 in full is CASREQSQNTLYF.

This clone was seen many times. Germline and genes here are mouse. The CDR3 extends 4 residues past the end of the read, so its final part is completed from the germline J gene. This same CDR3 is encoded by further DNA sequences in the sample. The chain couples TRBV13-1 to TRBJ2-5, with TRBD2 identical over 9 bases. Germline trimming cut 2 bases from V and 3 bases from J; bases unmatched to any gene: 1. The germline V gene has CDR1 NSHNY and CDR2 SYGAGN. The CDR3 is 14 amino acids. CDR3 DNA, as far as it was read: TGTGCCAGCAGTGAGGGACTGGGTCAAGAC. This translates into CASSEGLGQD. The full CDR3 sequence reads CASSEGLGQDTQYF.

The table lists this clone with a few counts. The gene symbols are mouse symbols. The CDR3 end falls 4 residues outside the read, so it is completed with the germline J gene. The chain joins TRBV3 to TRBJ2-1, with 11 bases that match TRBD2. This CDR3 is 19 amino acids long. The germline gives CDR1 SNHLY, CDR2 FYNGKV (reference sequence). J gave up 0 bases and V 2 bases, and 9 bases lay outside the gene matches. The part of the CDR3 DNA that was read is TGTGCCAGCAGCTTACCGGACTGGGGGGTCAGTTATAACTATGCT. This sequence encodes CASSLPDWGVSYNYA. In full, the CDR3 reads CASSLPDWGVSYNYAEQFF.

This clone appeared a few times. Gene names and germline refer to mouse. The sequenced fragment ends 4 residues before the CDR3 boundary, so the rest is inferred from the germline J gene. This chain links TRBV5 with TRBJ2-1, with 9 bases matching TRBD2. Per germline, CDR1 LGHNA and CDR2 YNLKQL (reference sequence). Unmatched junction bases numbered 3, after V lost 4 bases and J lost 5 bases. CDR3 length: 14 amino acids. CDR3 sequence reads: CASSLGGRDAEQFF. CDR3 DNA, as far as it was read: TGTGCCAGCAGCCTGGGGGGGCGCGATGCT.

The sample holds many counts of this clone. The gene names here belong to mouse. From the germline J gene comes the end of the CDR3, since the read stops 4 residues before it. The sample carries other DNA sequences with the same CDR3. This chain uses TRBV1 with TRBJ2-1, with 7 bases lining up with TRBD2. V lost 3 bases to trimming and J lost 3 bases; unmatched junction nucleotides: 2. This CDR3 has 14 amino acids. From germline, CDR1 is NSQYPW and CDR2 LRSPGD (reference sequence). The CDR3 loop is CTCSAPGGYAEQFF. CDR3 DNA (partial): TGCACCTGCAGTGCCCCTGGGGGCTATGCT.

As to this clone: Mouse gene names apply. The read ends 3 residues shy of where the CDR3 ends; the end is completed using the germline J gene. This rearrangement joins TRBV13-1 to TRBJ1-6; tentatively, D is TRBD1 (6 bases). TRBJ1-6 is flagged as an ORF with uncertain function. CDR1 is NSHNY and CDR2 is SYGAGN in the germline V gene. V was shortened by 0 bases and J by 3 bases, with 10 bases between the two germline ends. The CDR3 is 16 residues long. Here the CDR3 reads CASSDEQGSYNSPLYF. The CDR3 bases that were read are TGTGCCAGCAGTGATGAACAGGGAAGCTATAATTCGCCC.

This clone has a handful of counts. Mouse gene names apply. The CDR3 goes on 4 residues after the read ends, and that part is filled in from the germline J gene. V is TRBV13-3 and J is TRBJ2-7; D is possibly TRBD1 (5 bases). Germline V gene data show CDR1 as NNHDY and CDR2 as SYVADS. The CDR3 covers 14 residues. Incomplete CDR3 DNA: TGTGCCAGCAGTGATCAGCCAGGGCGTTAT. Residues: CASSDQPGRY. The whole CDR3 is CASSDQPGRYEQYF.

Concerning this clone itself: Gene names refer to mouse genes. Read data end 4 residues before the CDR3 end; the end is taken from the germline J gene. Within the sample, other DNA sequences also encode this same CDR3. This chain joins TRBV5 and TRBJ2-7; no definite D call. V lost 1 base and J lost 3, with 4 bases in between. The CDR3 is 12 residues long. CDR1 LGHNA and CDR2 YNLKQL come from the germline V gene (reference sequence). CDR3 DNA (partial): TGTGCCAGCAGCCAAGTTGGCTAT. Protein sequence: CASSQVGY. The whole CDR3 reads CASSQVGYEQYF.

As to this clone: Each gene name is a mouse one. The DNA ends 4 residues before the CDR3 does, and the rest of the CDR3 is filled in from the germline J gene. This sequence joins TRBV31 and TRBJ2-2; 11 bases are shared with TRBD2. CDR3 size: 13 residues. V dropped 8 bases and J dropped 4; count of bases not matched to a gene: 3. Germline lookup yields CDR1 GKSSPN and CDR2 SITVG. This CDR3 reads CAGTGGSTGQLYF. The covered CDR3 bases are TGTGCCGGGACTGGGGGTTCCACCGGG.

Turning to this clone: Each gene name is a mouse one. The read is 4 residues too short to cover the CDR3 end, so that end is filled in from the germline J gene. This sample also contains other DNA sequences that code for the same CDR3. The rearrangement links TRBV13-1 to TRBJ1-2, with D possibly matching TRBD1 (6 bases). This CDR3 region has 13 residues. CDR1 and CDR2 (germline): NSHNY, SYGAGN. Trimming shortened V by 5 bases and J by 0 bases, and 8 bases separated the two germline ends. CDR3 sequence reads: CASRGQPNSDYTF. The CDR3 DNA, read in part, is TGTGCCAGCAGGGGACAACCAAACTCC.

Remarks on this clone: The gene names given are mouse names. The read is 4 residues too short to cover the CDR3 end, so that end is filled in from the germline J gene. The sample contains more than one DNA sequence encoding this CDR3. The chain combines TRBV13-1 with TRBJ2-1, with 11 bases aligning to TRBD1. CDR3 length: 15 residues. V gave up 3 bases and J gave up 5 bases; unmatched junction bases: 4. Germline assignment: CDR1 NSHNY and CDR2 SYGAGN. CDR3 amino acids: CASSGGTGGDAEQFF. CDR3 bases read: TGTGCCAGCAGTGGGGGGACAGGGGGGGATGCT.

As to this clone: The genes and germline here are from mouse. The read ends 4 residues before the CDR3 terminus; that terminus is restored from the germline J gene. This sample also contains other DNA sequences that code for the same CDR3. V usage is TRBV13-2 and J usage is TRBJ2-5; TRBD1 aligns across 9 bases. This CDR3 contains 15 residues. Germline CDR1 and CDR2: NNHNN and SYGAGS (reference sequence). The V gene end was trimmed by 5 bases and the J gene end by 1 base; junction bases not matched to a gene: 5. CDR3 amino acids: CASGVTGGDQDTQYF. The covered CDR3 bases are TGTGCCAGCGGGGTCACAGGGGGCGACCAAGAC.

This clone was seen repeatedly, ten times or more. The gene names here belong to mouse. The read comes to an end 4 residues before the CDR3 does, leaving the germline J gene to fill in the end. The identical CDR3 is also encoded by other nucleotide sequences in the sample. J is TRBJ1-2 and V is TRBV13-3; possible D gene TRBD1, 6 bases. CDR3 length: 13 residues. Germline CDR1 is NNHDY and CDR2 is SYVADS. V was cut by 5 bases and J by 0 bases, with 8 bases left in between. The CDR3 is CASRRTANSDYTF. The CDR3 bases that were read are TGTGCCAGCAGGAGGACAGCAAACTCC.

In regard to this clone: Here the gene names and germline are mouse. The sequence runs out 4 residues before the end of the CDR3; the remainder is reconstructed from the germline J gene. In the same sample, other DNA sequences code for this CDR3. This chain connects TRBV5 to TRBJ2-3; 9 bases align to TRBD2. The germline V gene has CDR1 LGHNA and CDR2 YNLKQL (reference sequence). The CDR3 length is 15 residues. The ends lost 5 bases at V and 0 bases at J; junction bases unmatched: 3. The CDR3 DNA, read in part, is TGTGCCAGCAGCTCGACTGGGGGTAGTGCAGAA. It is translated as CASSSTGGSAE. The entire CDR3 protein is CASSSTGGSAETLYF.

With respect to this clone: Germline and genes here are mouse. Read coverage stops 4 residues before the CDR3 terminus; the germline J gene supplies the remainder. Other DNA sequences in the same sample also yield this CDR3. V usage is TRBV13-1 and J usage is TRBJ2-2, with 9 nucleotides matching TRBD2. J gave up 0 bases and V 5 bases, and 2 bases lay outside the gene matches. Germline-derived CDR1 and CDR2 are NSHNY and SYGAGN. The CDR3 length is 15 residues. CDR3 amino acids: CASRTGGSNTGQLYF. Incomplete CDR3 DNA: TGTGCCAGCAGGACTGGGGGTTCAAACACCGGG.

There are a few counts of this clone. Gene names are mouse gene names. Read sequence stops 4 residues before the CDR3 end, and the germline J gene provides the missing end. The chain employs TRBV13-1 and TRBJ2-7, with D possibly TRBD1 on 5 matching bases. Trimming removed 3 bases at V and 0 bases at J, with 16 bases between. This CDR3 region has 16 residues. CDR1 is NSHNY and CDR2 is SYGAGN in the germline V gene. The CDR3 DNA, read in part, is TGTGCCAGCAGTGCTCTCCGACAGAAATTCTCCTAT. Protein sequence: CASSALRQKFSY. The whole CDR3 protein is CASSALRQKFSYEQYF.

This clone appeared a few times. The genes and germline here are from mouse. Read data end 4 residues before the CDR3 end; the end is taken from the germline J gene. This rearrangement joins TRBV1 to TRBJ2-5; 11 bases agree with TRBD2. CDR1 and CDR2 from the germline V gene are NSQYPW and LRSPGD (reference sequence). The CDR3 length is 15 residues. The covered CDR3 bases are TGCACCTGCAGCGGGACTGGGGGTAGGGGAGAC. Translated, it gives CTCSGTGGRGD. The full-length CDR3 reads as CTCSGTGGRGDTQYF. The complete variable domain, with remaining parts taken from reference TRBV1 and TRBJ2-5, reads VTLLEQNPRWRLVPRGQAVNLRCILKNSQYPWMSWYQQDLQKQLQWLFTLRSPGDKEVKSLPGADYLATRVTDTELRLQVANMSQGRTLYCTCSGTGGRGDTQYFGPGTRLLVL.

For this clone: The genes and germline here are from mouse. The CDR3 is cut off 4 residues early in the read; its end comes from the germline J gene. The V and J genes are TRBV13-1 and TRBJ2-1; a weak D match, TRBD1 (6 bases). Germline CDR1 reads NSHNY; CDR2 reads SYGAGN. Trimming removed 0 bases from V and 3 bases from J, with 10 bases in between. This CDR3 region has 15 residues. The DNA read from the CDR3 is TGTGCCAGCAGTGATGCGGGACATTTCTATGCT. This sequence encodes CASSDAGHFYA. The full CDR3 sequence reads CASSDAGHFYAEQFF.

This clone was picked up many times. Gene names and germline match the mouse. Read sequence stops 4 residues before the CDR3 end, and the germline J gene provides the missing end. Other DNA sequences from this sample encode an identical CDR3 as well. This chain uses TRBV19 with TRBJ2-1; D perhaps matches TRBD2 (5 bases). V lost 2 bases and J lost 1, with 7 bases in between. The CDR3 is 14 residues long. Germline CDR1 and CDR2: FNHDT and SITEND (reference sequence). The sequenced part of the CDR3 DNA is TGTGCCAGCAGTATTGGGGAGAACTATGCT. It specifies CASSIGENYA. In full, the CDR3 reads CASSIGENYAEQFF.

This clone has more than one count but fewer than ten. The germline and genes are mouse ones. The read gets to within 4 residues of the CDR3 end, and the germline J gene fills in the rest. The chain combines TRBV14 with TRBJ2-3; no definite D call. Germline V gives CDR1 SGHDT, CDR2 FRDEAV. CDR3 length: 12 residues. V lost 6 bases to trimming and J lost 0 bases, with 5 bases between them. The CDR3 here is CASKTSAETLYF. The sequenced CDR3 bases are TGTGCCAGCAAAACTAGTGCAGAA.

Comment on this clone: Mouse gene names and germline throughout. CDR3 bases read: TGTGCCAGCAGTGAAGGGGTTGAAAAC. Its translation is CASSEGVEN. Given in full, the CDR3 is CASSEGVENTLYF. This chain joins TRBV13-1 and TRBJ2-4; a possible D gene is TRBD1 (5 bases). The read gets to within 4 residues of the CDR3 end, and the germline J gene fills in the rest. Germline CDR1 is NSHNY and CDR2 is SYGAGN. The CDR3 is made up of 13 amino acids.

In its sample, this clone was seen a few times. Any gene name here is a mouse gene name. The read ends 4 residues shy of where the CDR3 ends; the end is completed using the germline J gene. The rearrangement joins TRBV1 to TRBJ2-1, with 11 nucleotides matching TRBD2. The germline V gene encodes CDR1 NSQYPW and CDR2 LRSPGD (reference sequence). The trim removed 6 bases at V and 2 bases at J, leaving 3 bases unmatched. The CDR3 has 15 amino acids. CDR3 in amino acids: CTCSPDWGDYAEQFF. The sequenced part of the CDR3 DNA is TGCACCTGCAGCCCGGACTGGGGGGACTATGCT.

This clone was counted only a few times. Gene names follow the mouse nomenclature. The read terminates 4 residues before the CDR3 end, so the remaining end is supplied by the germline J gene. This chain connects TRBV13-1 to TRBJ2-5; maybe TRBD1 (5 bases). There are 13 residues in the CDR3. Germline loops: CDR1 NSHNY, CDR2 SYGAGN. The CDR3 reads CASSDLRDDTQYF. The sequenced CDR3 bases are TGTGCCAGCAGTGATCTCAGGGATGAC.

In regard to this clone: Mouse gene names and germline throughout. The CDR3 extends 4 residues past the end of the read, so its final part is completed from the germline J gene. Other DNA sequences from this sample encode an identical CDR3 as well. The genes are TRBV13-1 and TRBJ2-3; D not resolved. In germline, CDR1 is NSHNY, CDR2 SYGAGN. V lost 3 bases and J lost 0, with 11 bases in between. The CDR3 is made up of 15 amino acids. CDR3 bases read: TGTGCCAGCAGTGCCGACTCCACTAGTGCAGAA. It codes for CASSADSTSAE. From start to end, the CDR3 is CASSADSTSAETLYF.

This clone was detected a few times. The gene symbols are mouse symbols. Read coverage stops 4 residues before the CDR3 terminus; the germline J gene supplies the remainder. The chain links TRBV12-1 to TRBJ2-7; 11 bases match TRBD2. The CDR3 extends over 13 amino acids. Germline assignment: CDR1 SGHSN and CDR2 HYEKVE. The CDR3 loop reads CASSTGGAYEQYF. CDR3 DNA (partial): TGTGCCAGCTCTACTGGGGGGGCGTAT.

Notes on this clone: The genes and germline here are from mouse. The observed sequence ends 4 residues before the CDR3 terminus, with the missing tail filled in from the germline J gene. The V and J genes are TRBV13-3 and TRBJ2-7; the D gene is possibly TRBD2 (7 bases). The CDR3 length is 13 residues. Germline V CDR1 and CDR2: NNHDY, SYVADS. The V gene lost 3 bases and the J gene lost 3 bases, with 10 bases spanning the gap. The CDR3 region is CASSGGGVYEQYF. Incomplete CDR3 DNA: TGTGCCAGCAGTGGAGGGGGGGTCTAT.

Turning to this clone: Gene names and germline refer to mouse. The read finishes 4 residues shy of the CDR3 end, and the germline J gene is used to complete it. Other DNA variants within this sample encode the same CDR3. The gene calls are TRBV19 and TRBJ1-2, with 7 nucleotides matching TRBD1. The CDR3 has 14 amino acids. The V and J ends lost 7 bases and 0 bases, in that order; junction bases with no gene match: 6. Looked up from germline, CDR1 is FNHDT and CDR2 is SITEND (reference sequence). CDR3 sequence: CASSRQGTNSDYTF. Incomplete CDR3 DNA: TGTGCCAGCTCTCGACAGGGAACAAACTCC. Based on the CDR3 plus reference TRBV19 and TRBJ1-2, the full variable domain is GGIITQTPKFLIGQEGQKLTLKCQQNFNHDTMYWYRQDSGKGLRLIYYSITENDLQKGDLSEGYDASREKKSSFSLTVTSAQKNEMAVFLCASSRQGTNSDYTFGSGTRLLVI.

Notes on this clone: The germline and genes are mouse ones. The CDR3 end falls 4 residues outside the read, so it is completed with the germline J gene. V is TRBV13-1 and J is TRBJ2-3; 9 nucleotides match TRBD2. This CDR3 is built from 14 residues. V dropped 8 bases and J dropped 0; count of bases not matched to a gene: 4. From germline, CDR1 is NSHNY and CDR2 SYGAGN. CDR3 DNA (partial): TGTGCCAGTCAGACTGGGGGCAGTGCAGAA. This codes for CASQTGGSAE. In full, the CDR3 is CASQTGGSAETLYF.

This clone was observed a few times. The germline and genes are mouse ones. The read gets to within 4 residues of the CDR3 end, and the germline J gene fills in the rest. J is TRBJ2-7 and V is TRBV19, with TRBD2 matching 9 bases. The CDR3 consists of 14 residues. The J segment lost 1 base and the V segment lost 3 bases, leaving 2 bases of the junction unmatched. Germline CDR1 reads FNHDT; CDR2 reads SITEND (reference sequence). CDR3 residues: CASSRGTGSYEQYF. The sequenced part of the CDR3 DNA is TGTGCCAGCAGTAGAGGGACTGGGTCCTAT.

This clone was detected only a few times. Here the gene names and germline are mouse. Coverage ceases 4 residues before the CDR3 finishes, and the germline J gene fills in the end. The chain joins TRBV31 to TRBJ2-2; the D is unclear. The V gene lost 0 bases and the J gene lost 1 base, with 6 bases spanning the gap. This CDR3 comprises 14 residues. CDR1 is GKSSPN and CDR2 is SITVG in the germline V gene. CDR3 residues: CAWSLSRNTGQLYF. Incomplete CDR3 DNA: TGTGCCTGGAGTCTCTCCAGAAACACCGGG.

This clone showed up just a few times. Gene names and germline refer to mouse. The read ends 4 residues shy of where the CDR3 ends; the end is completed using the germline J gene. The chain couples TRBV13-2 to TRBJ2-2; 12 bases map to TRBD1. The CDR3 loop spans 14 amino acids. Germline V CDR1 and CDR2: NNHNN, SYGAGS (reference sequence). The chain's CDR3 is CASGGTGGDGQLYF. The CDR3 bases that were read are TGTGCCAGCGGAGGGACAGGGGGCGACGGG.

A note on this clone: The gene symbols are mouse symbols. The read is 4 residues too short to cover the CDR3 end, so that end is filled in from the germline J gene. This specimen includes other DNA sequences encoding the same CDR3. The V and J genes are TRBV13-1 and TRBJ2-2, with 9 positions matching TRBD1. Germline V gives CDR1 NSHNY, CDR2 SYGAGN. This CDR3 spans 16 amino acids. Germline trimming cut 3 bases from V and 0 bases from J; bases unmatched to any gene: 3. Partial CDR3 DNA: TGTGCCAGCAGTGGGGGACAGGGTACAAACACCGGG. It is translated as CASSGGQGTNTG. The entire CDR3 is CASSGGQGTNTGQLYF.